This TCR beta chain was captured by sequencing in a study of blood T cell repertoires in COVID-19. Method: immunoSEQ multiplex PCR; TCRdb's copy keeps in-frame clones and lacks some. The profile shows about 200,000 clones, 75% to 95% of them singletons. This clonotype was sampled from a man in his fifties or sixties with acute or convalescent COVID-19. The sample consisted of peripheral blood.

The CDR3 protein is CASSQSWGVDQPQHF. Written as DNA, the CDR3 is TGTGCCAGCAGCCAAAGTTGGGGGGTCGATCAGCCCCAGCATTTT. The chain employs TRBV3-1 (or the pseudogene TRBV3-2) and TRBJ1-5; D possibly corresponds to TRBD1 (5 bases). CDR3 length: 15 amino acids. Germline V gene sequence: CDR1 LGHDT, CDR2 YNNKEL (reference sequence). Trimming removed 2 bases at V and 5 bases at J, with 13 bases between.